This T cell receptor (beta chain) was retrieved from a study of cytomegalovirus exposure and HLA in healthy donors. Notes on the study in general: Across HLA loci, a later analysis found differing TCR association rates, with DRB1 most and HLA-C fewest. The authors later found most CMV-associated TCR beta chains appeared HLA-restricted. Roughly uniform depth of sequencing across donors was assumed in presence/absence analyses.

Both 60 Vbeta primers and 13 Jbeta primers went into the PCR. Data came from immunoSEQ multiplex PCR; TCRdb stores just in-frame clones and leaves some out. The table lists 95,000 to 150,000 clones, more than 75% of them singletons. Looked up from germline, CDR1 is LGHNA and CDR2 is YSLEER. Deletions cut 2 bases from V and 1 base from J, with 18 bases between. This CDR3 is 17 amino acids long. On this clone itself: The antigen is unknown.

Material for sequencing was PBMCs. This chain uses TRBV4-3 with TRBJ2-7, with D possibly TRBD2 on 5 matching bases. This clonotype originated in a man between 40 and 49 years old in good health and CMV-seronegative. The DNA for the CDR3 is TGCGCCAGCAGCCAAAAATTTTCGGGGATTTCATCCTACGAGCAGTACTTC. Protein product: CASSQKFSGISSYEQYF.